This T cell receptor (beta chain) comes out of a study of blood T cell repertoires in COVID-19. The Seattle patients joined while their infection was active and were tracked longitudinally afterward. Measured with immunoSEQ multiplex PCR; TCRdb has only the in-frame clones, and not every one. The table lists a few hundred thousand clones, roughly 89% of them singletons. V was clipped by 6 bases and J by 5 bases; unmatched bases: 4. The CDR3 consists of 14 residues. Germline CDR1 is LNHDA and CDR2 is SQIVND (reference sequence). The chain combines TRBV19 with TRBJ1-4; TRBD1 matches at 9 bases. Material for sequencing was peripheral blood. The clonotype comes from an older woman with COVID-19, enrolled during active disease. The CDR3 DNA is TGTGCCAGTAGGCCCGGACAGGGGAATGAAAAACTGTTTTTT. Translated, it gives CASRPGQGNEKLFF.